What follows are 26 T cell receptor beta chains derived from one specimen sequenced in a study of blood T cell repertoires in COVID-19. Some clones are missing from TCRdb's copy, which holds only in-frame ones; the method was immunoSEQ multiplex PCR. The sample includes around 230,000 clones, 65% to 85% of them seen just once. The sequenced sample was peripheral blood. These receptors originate from a woman aged 45-59 years with acute or convalescent COVID-19.

The V call is TRBV5-6, the J call TRBJ2-5, with TRBD1 identical over 7 bases. This CDR3 region has 16 residues. The V and J ends lost 4 bases and 5 bases, in that order; junction bases with no gene match: 14. Germline V lookup: CDR1 SGHDT, CDR2 YYEEEE. Here the CDR3 DNA reads TGTGCCAGCAGCCGAGATTCCAGGGGGTCGGAGGAGACCCAGTACTTC. Translated, it gives CASSRDSRGSEETQYF.

The rearrangement joins TRBV5-1 to TRBJ2-1; 8 bases are a match to TRBD2. Germline V gene lookup returns CDR1 SGHRS and CDR2 YFSETQ. V was clipped by 1 base and J by 0 bases; unmatched bases: 3. The CDR3 covers 16 residues. CDR3 nucleotide sequence: TGCGCCAGCAGCTTGCCCAGCGGGAGCTCCTACAATGAGCAGTTCTTC. Its translation: CASSLPSGSSYNEQFF. The variable domain in full, with the rest retrieved from reference TRBV5-1 and TRBJ2-1, is KAGVTQTPRYLIKTRGQQVTLSCSPISGHRSVSWYQQTPGQGLQFLFEYFSETQRNKGNFPGRFSGRQFSNSRSEMNVSTLELGDSALYLCASSLPSGSSYNEQFFGPGTRLTVL.

The rearrangement links TRBV9 to TRBJ2-1, with 9 bases identical to TRBD1. The CDR3 consists of 18 residues. The germline gives CDR1 SGDLS, CDR2 YYNGEE. V dropped 3 bases and J dropped 7; count of bases not matched to a gene: 17. The DNA of the CDR3 is TGTGCCAGCAGCGCCCAACCGCAGACAGGGGGTCTCTGGAATGAGCAGTTCTTC. Protein sequence: CASSAQPQTGGLWNEQFF.

This clone was picked up a small number of times. The chain carries TRBV28 and TRBJ1-2; D remains ambiguous. Trimming removed 5 bases at V and 5 bases at J, with 12 bases between. This CDR3 region has 13 residues. The germline CDR1 and CDR2 sequences are MDHEN and SYDVKM. As DNA, the CDR3 is TGTGCCAGCAGTGTAGGAGACTTTTATGGCTACACCTTC. Translating it yields CASSVGDFYGYTF.

The J gene is TRBJ2-7, the V gene TRBV7-3; TRBD2 might be the D (6 bases). Germline lookup yields CDR1 SGHTA and CDR2 FQGTGA. CDR3 length equals 14 residues. V lost 2 bases and J 4 bases, leaving 12 bases between the germline ends. The CDR3 reads CASSLGGSGYEQYF. CDR3 in DNA: TGTGCCAGCAGCTTAGGAGGGAGCGGGTACGAGCAGTACTTC.

A few counts support this clone. J is TRBJ1-6 and V is TRBV3-1 (or the pseudogene TRBV3-2); possible D gene TRBD1, 5 bases. This CDR3 comprises 14 residues. The germline V gene has CDR1 LGHDT and CDR2 YNNKEL (reference sequence). V lost 4 bases and J 6 bases, leaving 10 bases between the germline ends. Here the CDR3 reads CASSRGGTNSPLHF. The CDR3 DNA reads TGTGCCAGCAGCCGGGGGGGTACTAATTCACCCCTCCACTTT.

The chain uses TRBV29-1 and TRBJ2-1, with 9 bases identical to TRBD2. V lost 0 bases to trimming and J lost 7 bases; unmatched junction nucleotides: 4. Looked up from germline, CDR1 is SQVTM and CDR2 is ANQGSEA. This CDR3 contains 14 residues. In DNA, the CDR3 is TGCAGCGTTGAAGATAATAGCGGGAGAAATGAGCAGTTCTTC. Translation: CSVEDNSGRNEQFF.

V usage is TRBV28 and J usage is TRBJ1-2, with 8 bases lining up with TRBD1. The CDR3 is made up of 13 amino acids. V lost 6 bases and J lost 5; bases outside the gene matches: 5. The germline CDR1 and CDR2 sequences are MDHEN and SYDVKM. CDR3 nucleotides: TGTGCCAGCAGCCCCAACAGGGGGTATGGCTACACCTTC. Protein product: CASSPNRGYGYTF.

This clone has only one observation. This chain joins TRBV10-2 and TRBJ2-1; D possibly corresponds to TRBD1 (5 bases). The germline gives CDR1 WSHSY, CDR2 SAAADI. This CDR3 has 12 amino acids. Trimming removed 5 bases at V and 7 bases at J, with 9 bases between. DNA for the CDR3: TGCGCCAGCAGTCGACAGACAAATGAGCAGTTCTTC. Its translation is CASSRQTNEQFF.

This chain joins TRBV28 and TRBJ2-1; 12 positions agree with TRBD2. The germline V gene has CDR1 MDHEN and CDR2 SYDVKM. The CDR3 runs 17 residues. After removal of 5 bases from V and 8 bases from J, the junction contained 13 bases not matched to a gene. The CDR3 bases are TGTGCCAGCAGTCCCTGGACTAGCGGGGATGCCTCCGATGAGCAGTTCTTC. It translates to CASSPWTSGDASDEQFF.

In its sample, this clone was seen a few times. The chain recombines TRBV7-2 with TRBJ1-1; possibly TRBD1 for D (5 bases). The germline gives CDR1 SGHTA, CDR2 FQGNSA. This CDR3 is 14 amino acids long. V lost 3 bases and J lost 7, with 15 bases in between. CDR3 sequence: CASSFSSPGREAFF. CDR3 nucleotide sequence: TGTGCCAGCAGCTTCTCCTCGCCAGGGCGTGAAGCTTTCTTT.

Only a few counts were recorded for this clone. This chain uses TRBV3-1 (or the pseudogene TRBV3-2) with TRBJ2-7; D might be TRBD2 (6 bases). Germline V gene lookup returns CDR1 LGHDT and CDR2 YNNKEL (reference sequence). The ends were cut back, 5 bases at V and 2 bases at J, with 16 bases in the middle. This CDR3 comprises 15 residues. The CDR3 DNA reads as TGTGCCAGCAGCGTTGCGGGAAGTCCTACCTACGAGCAGTACTTC. Encoded protein: CASSVAGSPTYEQYF.

The chain uses TRBV5-1 and TRBJ2-3, with 14 bases lining up with TRBD2. Unmatched junction bases numbered 6, after V lost 1 base and J lost 5 bases. Germline CDR1 SGHRS, CDR2 YFSETQ. This CDR3 comprises 17 residues. The CDR3 region has the DNA TGCGCCAGCAGCTTGTGGGGGACTAGCGGGAGTAAAGATACGCAGTATTTT. Translating gives CASSLWGTSGSKDTQYF.

The gene calls are TRBV24-1 and TRBJ2-2, with 8 positions matching TRBD1. The CDR3 is 16 residues long. V was clipped by 3 bases and J by 6 bases; unmatched bases: 8. Germline CDR1 reads KGHDR; CDR2 reads SFDVKD. The CDR3 region has the DNA TGTGCCACCAGTGATCCGACAGGGGAAAGGGCCGGGGAGCTGTTTTTT. Translated, it gives CATSDPTGERAGELFF.

This chain connects TRBV19 to TRBJ2-7; no firm D call. CDR3 length: 14 amino acids. Germline CDR1 and CDR2: LNHDA and SQIVND (reference sequence). Between the trimmed V and J ends, which lost 1 base and 0 bases, there was a span of 7 bases. The CDR3 loop is CASSIGPGSYEQYF. The CDR3 DNA reads TGTGCCAGTAGTATAGGTCCCGGCTCCTACGAGCAGTACTTC.

The CDR3 sequence: CASSIPWSSGNTIYF. The DNA of the CDR3 is TGTGCCAGTAGTATTCCCTGGAGCTCTGGAAACACCATATATTTT. The V and J genes are TRBV19 and TRBJ1-3, with D hard to call. CDR3 length: 15 residues. Germline V gives CDR1 LNHDA, CDR2 SQIVND (reference sequence). V lost 3 bases, J lost 0 bases, and 9 bases lay in between. Looking up the rest from reference TRBV19 and TRBJ1-3 gives the full variable domain: DGGITQSPKYLFRKEGQNVTLSCEQNLNHDAMYWYRQDPGQGLRLIYYSQIVNDFQKGDIAEGYSVSREKKESFPLTVTSAQKNPTAFYLCASSIPWSSGNTIYFGEGSWLTVV.

The genes are TRBV20-1 and TRBJ2-5; tentative D call: TRBD2 (5 bases). V was pared by 6 bases and J by 9 bases, with 5 bases between. CDR1 and CDR2 from the germline V gene are DFQATT and SNEGSKA (reference sequence). There are 8 residues in the CDR3. As DNA, the CDR3 is TGCAGTGCGGAGGCCCAGTACTTC. This codes for CSAEAQYF.

V gene TRBV30 combines with J gene TRBJ1-4; no firm D call. The V gene lost 7 bases and the J gene lost 7 bases, with 19 bases spanning the gap. The germline V gene encodes CDR1 GTSNPN and CDR2 SVGIG (reference sequence). The CDR3 covers 14 residues. The CDR3 region is CAFNPKASGEKLFF. DNA of the CDR3: TGTGCCTTCAACCCAAAAGCATCGGGTGAAAAACTGTTTTTT.

The chain couples TRBV27 to TRBJ2-7, with 8 bases identical to TRBD2. Germline CDR1 and CDR2: MNHEY and SMNVEV (reference sequence). Trimming cost V 5 bases and J 0 bases; bases outside gene matches: 12. CDR3 length equals 17 residues. The CDR3 coding sequence is TGTGCCAGCAGTCCCGGACTAGCTGCCGGCAGCTCCTACGAGCAGTACTTC. It encodes CASSPGLAAGSSYEQYF.

This chain links TRBV12-3 or TRBV12-4 with TRBJ2-5; maybe TRBD1 (6 bases). Deletions cut 11 bases from V and 5 bases from J, with 18 bases between. The CDR3 spans 13 residues. In nucleotides, the CDR3 is TGTGCCCGAAGTAGGGCCACAGGGGAGACCCAGTACTTC. The encoded protein is CARSRATGETQYF.

This chain uses TRBV2 with TRBJ2-1, with a tentative D call TRBD2 (5 bases). The CDR3 totals 11 residues. CDR1 and CDR2 from the germline V gene are SNHLY and FYNNEI. V lost 8 bases and J lost 15, with 17 bases in between. The CDR3 protein is CASPGGLGGFF. CDR3 in DNA: TGTGCCAGCCCCGGAGGTCTAGGTGGGTTCTTC.

The count of this clone is one. The chain is built from TRBV27 and TRBJ2-3; D perhaps matches TRBD2 (6 bases). This CDR3 has 16 amino acids. Germline CDR1 reads MNHEY; CDR2 reads SMNVEV (reference sequence). V lost 5 bases to trimming and J lost 0 bases, with 15 bases between them. The CDR3 reads CASSNPSAASTDTQYF. The DNA of the CDR3 is TGTGCCAGCAGTAACCCTAGCGCAGCTAGCACAGATACGCAGTATTTT.

This chain joins TRBV27 and TRBJ2-5; D perhaps matches TRBD1 (6 bases). The germline CDR1 and CDR2 sequences are MNHEY and SMNVEV (reference sequence). The CDR3 consists of 13 residues. V dropped 5 bases and J dropped 3 bases, with 10 bases sitting between them. The CDR3 spells CASSRQGKETQYF. CDR3 nucleotide sequence: TGTGCCAGCAGTCGGCAGGGGAAAGAGACCCAGTACTTC.

This clone was recorded only once. The J gene is TRBJ2-5, the V gene TRBV5-1; D is perhaps TRBD2 (5 bases). This CDR3 has 17 amino acids. V was clipped by 5 bases and J by 0 bases, with 20 bases between them. The germline gives CDR1 SGHRS, CDR2 YFSETQ. CDR3 region: CASSRATFGLNQETQYF. For the CDR3, the DNA is TGCGCCAGCAGTCGTGCTACCTTCGGACTGAACCAAGAGACCCAGTACTTC. The full variable domain, completed using reference TRBV5-1 and TRBJ2-5, is KAGVTQTPRYLIKTRGQQVTLSCSPISGHRSVSWYQQTPGQGLQFLFEYFSETQRNKGNFPGRFSGRQFSNSRSEMNVSTLELGDSALYLCASSRATFGLNQETQYFGPGTRLLVL.

Only one count was recorded for this clone. The chain combines TRBV5-4 with TRBJ1-3; D might be TRBD1 (5 bases). The germline V and J ends were trimmed by 3 bases and 0 bases, with 13 bases remaining between them. CDR3 length equals 16 residues. Per germline, CDR1 SGHNT and CDR2 YYREEE (reference sequence). DNA for the CDR3: TGTGCCAGCAGCTCCGGGGGTTTCGGCTCTGGAAACACCATATATTTT. Translating gives CASSSGGFGSGNTIYF.

V is TRBV5-1 and J is TRBJ2-2, with 7 bases that match TRBD1. The germline V gene encodes CDR1 SGHRS and CDR2 YFSETQ. The CDR3 spans 14 residues. J lost 3 bases, V lost 3 bases, and 2 bases had no gene match. CDR3 loop: CASSYGTDTGELFF. The CDR3, as DNA: TGCGCCAGCAGCTACGGGACAGACACCGGGGAGCTGTTTTTT.